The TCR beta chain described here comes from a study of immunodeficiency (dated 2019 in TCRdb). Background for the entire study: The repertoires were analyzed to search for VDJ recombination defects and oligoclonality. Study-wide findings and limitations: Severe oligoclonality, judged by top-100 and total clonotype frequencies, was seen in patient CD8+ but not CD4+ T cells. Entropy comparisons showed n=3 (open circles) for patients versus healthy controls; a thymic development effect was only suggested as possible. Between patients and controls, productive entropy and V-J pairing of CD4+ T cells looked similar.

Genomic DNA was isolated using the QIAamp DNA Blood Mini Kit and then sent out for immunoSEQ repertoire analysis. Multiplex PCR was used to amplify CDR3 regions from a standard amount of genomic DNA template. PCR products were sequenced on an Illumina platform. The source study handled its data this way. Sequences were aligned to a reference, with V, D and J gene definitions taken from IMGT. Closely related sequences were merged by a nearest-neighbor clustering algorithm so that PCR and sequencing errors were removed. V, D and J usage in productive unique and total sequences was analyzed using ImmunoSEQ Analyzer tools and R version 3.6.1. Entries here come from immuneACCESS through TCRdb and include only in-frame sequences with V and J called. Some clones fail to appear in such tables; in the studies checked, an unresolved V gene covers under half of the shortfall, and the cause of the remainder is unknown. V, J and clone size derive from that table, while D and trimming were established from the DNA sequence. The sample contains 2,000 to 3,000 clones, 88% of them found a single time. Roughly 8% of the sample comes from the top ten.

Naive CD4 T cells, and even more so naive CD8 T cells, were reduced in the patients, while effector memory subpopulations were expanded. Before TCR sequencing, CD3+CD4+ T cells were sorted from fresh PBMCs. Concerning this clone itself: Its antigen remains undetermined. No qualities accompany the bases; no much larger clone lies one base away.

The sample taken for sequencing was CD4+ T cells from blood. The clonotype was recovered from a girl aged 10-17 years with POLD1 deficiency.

The CDR3 has the sequence CASSLGLEGINEQFF. Read as DNA, the sequence is TGTGCCAGCAGCTTAGGACTAGAGGGAATCAATGAGCAGTTCTTC. The chain uses TRBV13 and TRBJ2-1; the D gene is possibly TRBD2, with 5 bases matching. The CDR3 spans 15 residues, from the cysteine through the phenylalanine. Only the CDR3 region is kept as DNA, spanning 45 bases read in frame from base 1. The CDR1 and CDR2 encoded by the germline V gene (reference sequence) are PRHDT and FYEKMQ. A distance of 12 bases separates the germline ends of V and J, which lose 0 bases and 6 bases respectively.